Listed here are 11 T cell receptor beta chains from one sample, sequenced in a study of cytotoxic CD8 clonotypes in ibrutinib-treated CLL. This table comes from immunoSEQ multiplex PCR, and its TCRdb copy is limited to in-frame clones, with some not included. The sample contains 43,000 or so clones, over 60% of which appear only once. Sample: PBMCs, taken after 24 months of ibrutinib treatment. These receptors were collected from a human donor with chronic lymphocytic leukemia.

The rearrangement links TRBV5-1 to TRBJ2-3; D remains ambiguous. This CDR3 region has 11 residues. The V end was cut by 5 bases, the J end by 6 bases, with 7 bases between. Germline values: CDR1 SGHRS, CDR2 YFSETQ. The CDR3 sequence: CASRIRDTQYF. The CDR3 DNA follows: TGCGCCAGCAGAATCAGGGATACGCAGTATTTT.

This clone was detected a few times. The J gene is TRBJ1-2, the V gene TRBV14; no reliable D call. The CDR3 is 12 residues long. Germline loops: CDR1 SGHDN, CDR2 FVKESK. The ends were cut back, 1 base at V and 7 bases at J, with 7 bases in the middle. CDR3 residues: CASSQGEFGYTF. The DNA of the CDR3 is TGTGCCAGCAGCCAAGGGGAGTTTGGCTACACCTTC. Full variable domain (outside the CDR3, taken from reference TRBV14 and TRBJ1-2): EAGVTQFPSHSVIEKGQTVTLRCDPISGHDNLYWYRRVMGKEIKFLLHFVKESKQDESGMPNNRFLAERTGGTYSTLKVQPAELEDSGVYFCASSQGEFGYTFGSGTRLTVV.

This chain joins TRBV28 and TRBJ2-5, with TRBD2 as a possible D gene (6 bases). V lost 6 bases to trimming and J lost 2 bases, with 13 bases between them. In germline, CDR1 is MDHEN, CDR2 SYDVKM. The CDR3 has 14 amino acids. CDR3 sequence reads: CASSSVAAQETQYF. The CDR3 region has the DNA TGTGCCAGCAGCTCTGTAGCGGCACAAGAGACCCAGTACTTC.

In DNA, the CDR3 is TGTGCCAGCAGCTTGGGGCCCGATCCCCCTGAAGCTTTCTTT. Amino acid sequence: CASSLGPDPPEAFF. This rearrangement joins TRBV7-8 to TRBJ1-1, with a tentative D call TRBD1 (5 bases). V shed 3 bases and J shed 6 bases, with 14 bases lying between them. The germline CDR1 and CDR2 sequences are SGHVS and FQNEAQ. This CDR3 is built from 14 residues.

The genes are TRBV28 and TRBJ1-1; 8 bases are a match to TRBD1. The junction had 10 bases not matched to a gene; V was cut back by 8 bases and J by 5 bases. The CDR3 has 14 residues. Germline assignment: CDR1 MDHEN and CDR2 SYDVKM. This CDR3 is CASLSGQGSTEAFF. CDR3 in DNA: TGTGCCAGCCTATCCGGACAGGGAAGTACTGAAGCTTTCTTT.

V usage is TRBV7-2 and J usage is TRBJ1-1, with D possibly matching TRBD1 (5 bases). The germline V gene has CDR1 SGHTA and CDR2 FQGNSA. V lost 1 base and J lost 5, with 20 bases in between. The CDR3 sequence is 17 residues long. This CDR3 is CASSLDGASLEGTEAFF. Written as DNA, the CDR3 is TGTGCCAGCAGCTTAGATGGGGCATCGCTTGAGGGAACTGAAGCTTTCTTT.

This sequence joins TRBV5-4 and TRBJ1-5; D uncertain. Germline V gene data show CDR1 as SGHNT and CDR2 as YYREEE (reference sequence). V lost 0 bases and J lost 1, with 5 bases in between. The CDR3 length is 14 residues. This CDR3 reads CASSLVGSNQPQHF. CDR3 DNA sequence: TGTGCCAGCAGCTTGGTTGGGAGCAATCAGCCCCAGCATTTT.

The rearrangement joins TRBV29-1 to TRBJ1-5, with D perhaps matching TRBD1 (6 bases). Trimming took 4 bases from V and 5 from J, leaving 12 bases between them. The CDR3 contains 13 residues. The germline V gene has CDR1 SQVTM and CDR2 ANQGSEA. As DNA, the CDR3 is TGCAGCGTTGCCAGGGGTATTGATCAGCCCCAGCATTTT. As protein: CSVARGIDQPQHF.

This clone has more than one count but fewer than ten. V usage is TRBV7-8 and J usage is TRBJ2-7; 8 nucleotides agree with TRBD1. Per the germline V gene, CDR1 is SGHVS and CDR2 is FQNEAQ. V was pared by 2 bases and J by 3 bases, with 3 bases of the junction left unmatched. CDR3 length: 14 amino acids. As DNA, the CDR3 is TGTGCCAGCAGCTTACGACAGGGGATCTACGAGCAGTACTTC. Its translation is CASSLRQGIYEQYF. Supplemented by reference TRBV7-8 and TRBJ2-7, the full variable domain reads GAGVSQSPRYKVAKRGQDVALRCDPISGHVSLFWYQQALGQGPEFLTYFQNEAQLDKSGLPSDRFFAERPEGSVSTLKIQRTQQEDSAVYLCASSLRQGIYEQYFGPGTRLTVT.

This sequence joins TRBV5-5 and TRBJ1-5; TRBD1 might be the D (6 bases). The V end was cut by 1 base, the J end by 6 bases, with 11 bases between. Germline lookup yields CDR1 SGHKS and CDR2 YYEKEE (reference sequence). The CDR3 contains 14 residues. The chain's CDR3 is CASSLYREGQPQHF. The CDR3 region has the DNA TGTGCCAGCAGCTTGTACAGGGAAGGTCAGCCCCAGCATTTT.

In DNA, the CDR3 is TGTGCCAGCAGCTTATCGACAGGGAGCTCCTACGAGCAGTACTTC. Translated: CASSLSTGSSYEQYF. This chain joins TRBV7-8 and TRBJ2-7; 7 nucleotides align to TRBD1. CDR1 is SGHVS and CDR2 is FQNEAQ in the germline V gene. The CDR3 has 15 amino acids. Trimming at V came to 2 bases and at J to 0 bases, leaving 4 bases not matched to a gene.